The following is a T cell receptor (beta chain) sequence with its context. There are 13 residues in the CDR3. Trimming took off 5 bases at V and 5 bases at J, with 12 bases between the two ends. The germline gives CDR1 SNHLY, CDR2 FYNNEI. The data were taken from a study of blood T cell repertoires in COVID-19. Profiled with immunoSEQ multiplex PCR; TCRdb holds only in-frame clones, not every one. The table lists roughly 300,000 clones, around 80% of them singletons. The TCR originated in a woman between 50 and 59 years old with acute or convalescent COVID-19. The rearrangement uses TRBV2 and TRBJ1-1, with D perhaps matching TRBD1 (6 bases). Source material: peripheral blood. For the CDR3, the DNA is TGTGCCAGCAGTCGACAGGTCGGAACTGAAGCTTTCTTT. This sequence encodes CASSRQVGTEAFF.